The T cell receptor (beta chain) described here comes from a study of cytomegalovirus exposure and HLA in healthy donors. Points on this clone: Its antigen is still unknown.

PCR involved 60 Vbeta and 13 Jbeta primers. Profiling relied on immunoSEQ multiplex PCR, and the TCRdb table lists in-frame clones only, not all of them. The sample data list over 100,000 clones. General study points: Later analysis placed DRB1 highest and HLA-C lowest in TCR association rates, which differed by HLA locus.

The V gene lost 2 bases and the J gene lost 4 bases, with 14 bases spanning the gap. CDR1 is MNHEY, CDR2 SMNVEV, per germline (reference sequence). The CDR3 is 15 amino acids. Sample: PBMCs. This clonotype originated in a man aged 25-45 years in good health and CMV-seronegative. V is TRBV27 and J is TRBJ2-5; a possible D gene is TRBD1 (6 bases). The CDR3 spells CASSLDGTRGETQYF. CDR3 in DNA: TGTGCCAGCAGTTTAGACGGGACAAGGGGAGAGACCCAGTACTTC.